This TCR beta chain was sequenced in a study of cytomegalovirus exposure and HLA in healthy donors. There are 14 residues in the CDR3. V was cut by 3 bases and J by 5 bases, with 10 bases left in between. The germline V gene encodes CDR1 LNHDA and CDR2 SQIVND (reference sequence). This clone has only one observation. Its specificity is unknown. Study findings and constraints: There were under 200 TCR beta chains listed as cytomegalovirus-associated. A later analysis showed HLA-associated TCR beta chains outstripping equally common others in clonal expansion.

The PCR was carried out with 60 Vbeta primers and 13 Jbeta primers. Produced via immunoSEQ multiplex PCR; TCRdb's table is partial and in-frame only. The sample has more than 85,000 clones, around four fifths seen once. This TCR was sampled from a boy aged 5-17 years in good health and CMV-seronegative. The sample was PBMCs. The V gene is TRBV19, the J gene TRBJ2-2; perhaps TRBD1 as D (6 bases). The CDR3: CASSMNRATGELFF. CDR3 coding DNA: TGTGCCAGTAGTATGAACAGGGCAACCGGGGAGCTGTTTTTT.